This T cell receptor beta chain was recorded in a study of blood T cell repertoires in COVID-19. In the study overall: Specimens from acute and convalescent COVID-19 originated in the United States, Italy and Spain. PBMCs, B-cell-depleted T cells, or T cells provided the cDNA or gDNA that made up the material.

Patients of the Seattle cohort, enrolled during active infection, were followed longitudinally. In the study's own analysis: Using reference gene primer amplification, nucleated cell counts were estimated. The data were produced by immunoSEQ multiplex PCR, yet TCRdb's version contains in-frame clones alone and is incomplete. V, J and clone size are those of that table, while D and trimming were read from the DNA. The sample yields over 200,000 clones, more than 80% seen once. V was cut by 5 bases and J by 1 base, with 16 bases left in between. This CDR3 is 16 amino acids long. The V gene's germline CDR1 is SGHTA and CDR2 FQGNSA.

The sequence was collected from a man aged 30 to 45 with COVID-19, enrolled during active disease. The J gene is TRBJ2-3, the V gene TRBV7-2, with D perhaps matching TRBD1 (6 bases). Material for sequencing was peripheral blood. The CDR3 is CASSTPGQGGTDTQYF. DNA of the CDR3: TGTGCCAGCAGCACTCCGGGACAAGGTGGCACAGATACGCAGTATTTT. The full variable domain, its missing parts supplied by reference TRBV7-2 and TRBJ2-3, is GAGVSQSPSNKVTEKGKDVELRCDPISGHTALYWYRQSLGQGLEFLIYFQGNSAPDKSGLPSDRFSAERTGGSVSTLTIQRTQQEDSAVYLCASSTPGQGGTDTQYFGPGTRLTVL.